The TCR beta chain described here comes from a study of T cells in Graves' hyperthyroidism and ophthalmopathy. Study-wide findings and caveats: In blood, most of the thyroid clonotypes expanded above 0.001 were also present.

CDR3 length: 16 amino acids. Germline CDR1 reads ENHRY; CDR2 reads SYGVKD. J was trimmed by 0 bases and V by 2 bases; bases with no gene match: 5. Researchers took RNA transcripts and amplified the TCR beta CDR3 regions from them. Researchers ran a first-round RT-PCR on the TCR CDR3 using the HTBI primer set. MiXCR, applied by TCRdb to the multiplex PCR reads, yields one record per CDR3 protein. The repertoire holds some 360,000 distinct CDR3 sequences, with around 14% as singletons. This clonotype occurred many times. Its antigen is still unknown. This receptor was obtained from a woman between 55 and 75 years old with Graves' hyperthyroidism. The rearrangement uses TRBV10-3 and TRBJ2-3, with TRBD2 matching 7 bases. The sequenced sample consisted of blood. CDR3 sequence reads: CAISEAKAGSTDTQYF. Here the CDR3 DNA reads TGTGCCATCAGTGAGGCCAAAGCGGGGAGCACAGATACGCAGTATTTT.